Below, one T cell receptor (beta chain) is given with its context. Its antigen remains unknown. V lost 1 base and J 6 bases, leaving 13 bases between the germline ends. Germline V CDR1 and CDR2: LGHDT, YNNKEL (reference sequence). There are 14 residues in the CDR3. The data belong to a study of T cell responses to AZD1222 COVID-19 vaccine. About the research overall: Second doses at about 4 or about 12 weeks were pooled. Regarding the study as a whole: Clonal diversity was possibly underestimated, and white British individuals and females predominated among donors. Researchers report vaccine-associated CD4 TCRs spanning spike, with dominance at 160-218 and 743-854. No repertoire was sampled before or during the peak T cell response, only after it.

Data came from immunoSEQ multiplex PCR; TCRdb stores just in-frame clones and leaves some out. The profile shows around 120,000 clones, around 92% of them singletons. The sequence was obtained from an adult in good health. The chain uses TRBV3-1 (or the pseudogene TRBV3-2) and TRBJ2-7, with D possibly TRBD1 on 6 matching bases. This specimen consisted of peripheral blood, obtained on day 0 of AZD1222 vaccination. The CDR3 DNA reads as TGTGCCAGCAGCCAAGCTCAACAGGGACGCGAGCAGTACTTC. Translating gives CASSQAQQGREQYF.